Listed below are T cell receptor beta chains from one sample, sequenced in a study of cytomegalovirus exposure and HLA in healthy donors. Assay: immunoSEQ multiplex PCR; the TCRdb copy retains only in-frame clones and omits some. Counted here are around 120,000 clones, approximately 77% occurring once; the ten biggest clones make up around 4.9%. Sequencing was carried out using PBMCs. The receptor source for this set is a man aged 50 to 60 in good health and CMV-seropositive. CDR3s include the opening cysteine and the closing phenylalanine or tryptophan. Each record gives: J gene, V gene, CDR3 length, CDR3 protein.

j_call: TRBJ2-2
v_call: TRBV2
cdr3_length: 15
cdr3_aa: CASSEQGALTGELFF

j_call: TRBJ2-3
v_call: TRBV19
cdr3_length: 14
cdr3_aa: CASSVGLARDTQYF

j_call: TRBJ1-3
v_call: TRBV5-1
cdr3_length: 15
cdr3_aa: CASSFSGGSGNTIYF

j_call: TRBJ1-5
v_call: TRBV28
cdr3_length: 14
cdr3_aa: CASSLFGGYQPQHF

j_call: TRBJ2-3
v_call: TRBV5-1
cdr3_length: 16
cdr3_aa: CASSLELGSSTDTQYF

j_call: TRBJ1-1
v_call: TRBV5-1
cdr3_length: 13
cdr3_aa: CASSLEGGTEAFF

j_call: TRBJ1-1
v_call: TRBV19
cdr3_length: 14
cdr3_aa: CASSINSLNTEAFF

j_call: TRBJ1-5
v_call: TRBV19
cdr3_length: 16
cdr3_aa: CASSITYRVYVQPQHF

j_call: TRBJ2-5
v_call: TRBV30
cdr3_length: 16
cdr3_aa: CAWSVWERVRGETQYF

j_call: TRBJ2-7
v_call: TRBV4-3
cdr3_length: 15
cdr3_aa: CASSRFEDRAYEQYF

j_call: TRBJ1-6
v_call: TRBV7-2
cdr3_length: 15
cdr3_aa: CASSLQGSYNSPLHF

j_call: TRBJ1-1
v_call: TRBV2
cdr3_length: 15
cdr3_aa: CASSPPGTISLGAFF

j_call: TRBJ2-7
v_call: TRBV6-5
cdr3_length: 13
cdr3_aa: CASSAGGRREQYF

j_call: TRBJ1-1
v_call: TRBV29-1
cdr3_length: 12
cdr3_aa: CSGASGGTEAFF

j_call: TRBJ2-7
v_call: TRBV14
cdr3_length: 14
cdr3_aa: CASSPGTGRAKQYF

j_call: TRBJ2-2
v_call: TRBV6-1
cdr3_length: 15
cdr3_aa: CASSEARGEAGELFF

j_call: TRBJ1-6
v_call: TRBV7-2
cdr3_length: 15
cdr3_aa: CASSKRGQGDSPLHF

j_call: TRBJ2-4
v_call: TRBV11-3
cdr3_length: 14
cdr3_aa: CASSPRGAKNIQYF

j_call: TRBJ1-5
v_call: TRBV6-1
cdr3_length: 14
cdr3_aa: CASSEGGSNQPQHF

j_call: TRBJ1-1
v_call: TRBV5-6
cdr3_length: 15
cdr3_aa: CASRLMDRPNTEAFF

j_call: TRBJ1-1
v_call: TRBV10-3
cdr3_length: 17
cdr3_aa: CAISEFQGGTMNTEAFF

j_call: TRBJ1-2
v_call: TRBV5-5
cdr3_length: 14
cdr3_aa: CASSQDRLPYGYTF

j_call: TRBJ2-5
v_call: TRBV19
cdr3_length: 14
cdr3_aa: CASSGLAGMETQYF

j_call: TRBJ2-5
v_call: TRBV5-1
cdr3_length: 13
cdr3_aa: CASSFSSQETQYF